This T cell receptor beta chain was retrieved from a study of Ad26.COV2.S vaccination and SARS-CoV-2 variants. Trimming took off 8 bases at V and 10 bases at J, with 21 bases between the two ends. In germline, CDR1 is SNHLY, CDR2 FYNNEI. CDR3 length: 14 amino acids. The treatment: 19 received Ad26.COV2.S at low or high dose, single or two shots; about five received placebo; per-sample allocation not given. Collection of samples fell on day 63 after the first vaccine or placebo injection. Remarks on this clone: What it binds is not known.

Study-level results: Total T cell responses may have been underestimated by the TCR breadth and depth analyses. Spike-specific TCR breadth was greater in vaccine than placebo recipients.

Here immunoSEQ multiplex PCR was the method, and the copy in TCRdb shows in-frame clones only, minus some. The sample records hundreds of thousands of clones, less than 90% being singletons. The receptor's source is a person between 18 and 59 years old who received the Ad26.COV2.S COVID-19 vaccine or a placebo. The rearrangement uses TRBV2 and TRBJ2-1; D ambiguous. Sequences were derived from peripheral blood, sampled in a trial of Ad26.COV2.S vaccine versus placebo. The CDR3 protein is CASSPGARPREQFF. The DNA for the CDR3 is TGTGCCAGCTCACCGGGCGCCCGTCCCCGGGAGCAGTTCTTC.